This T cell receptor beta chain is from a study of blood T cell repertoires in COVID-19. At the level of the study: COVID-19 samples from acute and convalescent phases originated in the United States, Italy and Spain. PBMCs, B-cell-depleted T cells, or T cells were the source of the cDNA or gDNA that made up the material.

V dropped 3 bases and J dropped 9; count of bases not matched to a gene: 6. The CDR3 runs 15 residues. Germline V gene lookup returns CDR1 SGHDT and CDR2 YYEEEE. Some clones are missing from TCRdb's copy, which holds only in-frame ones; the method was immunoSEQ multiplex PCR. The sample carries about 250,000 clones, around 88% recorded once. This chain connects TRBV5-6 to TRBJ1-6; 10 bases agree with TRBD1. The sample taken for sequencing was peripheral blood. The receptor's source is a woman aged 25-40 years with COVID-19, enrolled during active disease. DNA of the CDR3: TGTGCCAGCAGCTCGGACGGGACAGGGGTTTCACCCCTCCACTTT. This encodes CASSSDGTGVSPLHF.